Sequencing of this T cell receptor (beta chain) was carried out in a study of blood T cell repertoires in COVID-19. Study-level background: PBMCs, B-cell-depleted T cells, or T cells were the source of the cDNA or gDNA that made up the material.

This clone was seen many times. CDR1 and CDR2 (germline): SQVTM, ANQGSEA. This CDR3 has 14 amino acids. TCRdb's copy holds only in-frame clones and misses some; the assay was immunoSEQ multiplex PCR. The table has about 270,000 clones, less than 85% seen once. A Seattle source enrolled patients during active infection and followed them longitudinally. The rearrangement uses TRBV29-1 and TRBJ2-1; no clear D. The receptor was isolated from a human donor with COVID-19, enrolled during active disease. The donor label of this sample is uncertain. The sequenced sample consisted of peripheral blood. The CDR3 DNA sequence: TGCAGTTATTCGGGTGGCTCCCTTTACAATGAGCAGTTCTTC. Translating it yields CSYSGGSLYNEQFF.